This TCR beta chain is drawn from a study of T cell responses to AZD1222 COVID-19 vaccine. The CDR3 covers 13 residues. Per the germline V gene, CDR1 is SEHNR and CDR2 is FQNEAQ (reference sequence). Trimming shortened V by 2 bases and J by 6 bases, and 10 bases separated the two germline ends. Measured with immunoSEQ multiplex PCR; TCRdb has only the in-frame clones, and not every one. The sample includes 100,000 to 150,000 clones, about nine tenths of them seen just once. The V gene is TRBV7-9, the J gene TRBJ1-2, with a tentative D call TRBD1 (6 bases). This specimen consisted of peripheral blood, obtained on day 0 of AZD1222 vaccination. The clonotype comes from an adult in good health. CDR3 nucleotides: TGTGCCAGCAGCTTAAAACAGGGAAATGGCTACACCTTC. The encoded protein is CASSLKQGNGYTF.